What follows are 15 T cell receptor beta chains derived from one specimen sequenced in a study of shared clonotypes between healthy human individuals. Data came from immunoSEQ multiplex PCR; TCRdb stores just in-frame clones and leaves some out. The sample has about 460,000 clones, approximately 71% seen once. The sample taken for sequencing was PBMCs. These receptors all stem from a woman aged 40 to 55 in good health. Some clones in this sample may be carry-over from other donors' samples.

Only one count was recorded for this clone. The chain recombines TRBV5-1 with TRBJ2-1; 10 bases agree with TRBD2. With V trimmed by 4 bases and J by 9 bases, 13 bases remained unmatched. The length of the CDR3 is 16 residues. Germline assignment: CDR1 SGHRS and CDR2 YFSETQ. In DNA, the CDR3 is TGCGCCAGCAGCAACTCCGGCACTAGCGGGATGGGTGAGCAGTTCTTC. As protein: CASSNSGTSGMGEQFF.

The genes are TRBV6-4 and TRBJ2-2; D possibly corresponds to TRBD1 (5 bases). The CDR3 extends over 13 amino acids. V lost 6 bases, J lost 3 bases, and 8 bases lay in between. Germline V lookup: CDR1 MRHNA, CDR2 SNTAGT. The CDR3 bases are TGTGCCAGCAGCTTCAGGGACACCGGGGAGCTGTTTTTT. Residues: CASSFRDTGELFF.

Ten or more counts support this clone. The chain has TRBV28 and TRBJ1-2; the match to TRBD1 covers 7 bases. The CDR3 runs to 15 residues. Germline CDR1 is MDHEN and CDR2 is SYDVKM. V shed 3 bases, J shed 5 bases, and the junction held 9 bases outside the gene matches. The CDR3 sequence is CASSFGLGQFYGYTF. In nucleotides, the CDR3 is TGTGCCAGCAGTTTTGGTCTGGGACAGTTTTATGGCTACACCTTC.

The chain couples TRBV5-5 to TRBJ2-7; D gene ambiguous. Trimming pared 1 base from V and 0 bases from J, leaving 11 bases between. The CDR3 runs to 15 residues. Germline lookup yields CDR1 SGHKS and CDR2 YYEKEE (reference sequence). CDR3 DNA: TGTGCCAGCAGCTTGATTAAGCCTGGCTCCTACGAGCAGTACTTC. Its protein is CASSLIKPGSYEQYF.

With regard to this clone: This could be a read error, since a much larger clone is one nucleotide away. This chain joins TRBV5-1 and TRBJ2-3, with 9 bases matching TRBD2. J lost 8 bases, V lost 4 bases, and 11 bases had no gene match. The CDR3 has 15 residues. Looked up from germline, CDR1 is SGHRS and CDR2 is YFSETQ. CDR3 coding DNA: TGCGCCAGCAGCAATAGCGGGAGTCGAGGGGGTACGCAGTATTTT. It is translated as CASSNSGSRGGTQYF.

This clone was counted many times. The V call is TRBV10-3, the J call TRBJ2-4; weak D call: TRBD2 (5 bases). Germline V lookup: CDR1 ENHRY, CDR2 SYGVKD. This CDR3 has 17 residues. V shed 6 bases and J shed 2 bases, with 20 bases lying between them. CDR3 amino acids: CAISPTSGSGSKNIQYF. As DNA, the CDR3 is TGTGCCATCAGCCCAACATCGGGGAGTGGGTCCAAAAACATTCAGTACTTC.

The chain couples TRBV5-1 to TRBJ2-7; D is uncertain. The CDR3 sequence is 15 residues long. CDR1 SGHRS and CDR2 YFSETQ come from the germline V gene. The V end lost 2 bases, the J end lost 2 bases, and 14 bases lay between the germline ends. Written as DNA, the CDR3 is TGCGCCAGCAGCTTCGCGCCAAGTCAACCCTACGAGCAGTACTTC. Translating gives CASSFAPSQPYEQYF.

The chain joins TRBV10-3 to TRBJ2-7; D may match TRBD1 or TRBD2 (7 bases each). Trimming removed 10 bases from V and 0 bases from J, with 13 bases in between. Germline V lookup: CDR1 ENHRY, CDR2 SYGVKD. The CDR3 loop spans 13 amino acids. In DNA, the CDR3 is TGTGCCAGCGCCAGGGGGGGCTCCTACGAGCAGTACTTC. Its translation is CASARGGSYEQYF.

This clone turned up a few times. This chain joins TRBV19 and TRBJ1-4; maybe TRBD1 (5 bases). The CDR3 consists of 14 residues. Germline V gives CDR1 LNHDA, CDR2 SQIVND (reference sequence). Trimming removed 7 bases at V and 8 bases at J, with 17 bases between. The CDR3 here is CASMGPRSSEKLFF. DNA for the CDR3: TGTGCCAGTATGGGGCCCCGGAGCTCAGAAAAACTGTTTTTT.

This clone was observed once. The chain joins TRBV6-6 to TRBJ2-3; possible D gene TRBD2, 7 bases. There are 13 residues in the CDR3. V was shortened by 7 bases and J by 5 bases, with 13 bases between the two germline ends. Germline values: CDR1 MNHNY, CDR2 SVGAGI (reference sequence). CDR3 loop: CASNGGQGDTQYF. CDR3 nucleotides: TGTGCCAGCAACGGGGGGCAAGGAGATACGCAGTATTTT.

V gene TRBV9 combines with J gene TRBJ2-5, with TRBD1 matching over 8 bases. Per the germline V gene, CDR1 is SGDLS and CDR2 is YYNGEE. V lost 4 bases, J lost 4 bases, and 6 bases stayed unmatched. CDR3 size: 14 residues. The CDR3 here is CASSPYGQGETQYF. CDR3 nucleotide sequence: TGTGCCAGCAGCCCTTATGGACAGGGAGAGACCCAGTACTTC.

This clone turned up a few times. DNA of the CDR3: TGTGCCAGCAGCTTCTTGCAGGGGGCACGTGAGACCCAGTACTTC. Residues: CASSFLQGARETQYF. The J gene is TRBJ2-5, the V gene TRBV11-2; 8 positions agree with TRBD1. CDR1 and CDR2 from the germline V gene are SGHAT and FQNNGV. The CDR3 runs to 15 residues. After removal of 3 bases from V and 5 bases from J, the junction contained 8 bases not matched to a gene.

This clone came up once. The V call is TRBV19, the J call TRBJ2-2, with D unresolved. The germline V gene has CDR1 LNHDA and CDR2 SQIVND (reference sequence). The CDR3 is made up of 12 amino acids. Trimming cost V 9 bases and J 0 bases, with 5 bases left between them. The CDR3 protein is CASGANTGELFF. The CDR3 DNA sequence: TGTGCCAGCGGAGCGAACACCGGGGAGCTGTTTTTT.

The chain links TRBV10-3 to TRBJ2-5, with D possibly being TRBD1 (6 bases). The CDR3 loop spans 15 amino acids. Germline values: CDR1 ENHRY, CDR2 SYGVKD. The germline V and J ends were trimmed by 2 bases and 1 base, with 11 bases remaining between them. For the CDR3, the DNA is TGTGCCATCAGTGAGGAACAGGGCCCCCAAGAGACCCAGTACTTC. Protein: CAISEEQGPQETQYF.

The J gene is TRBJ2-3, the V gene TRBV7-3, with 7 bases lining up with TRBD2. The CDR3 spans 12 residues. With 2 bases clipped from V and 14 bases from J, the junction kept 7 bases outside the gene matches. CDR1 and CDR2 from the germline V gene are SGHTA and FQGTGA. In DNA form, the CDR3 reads TGTGCCAGCAGCTTAGGTGGGACTACCTGGTATTTT. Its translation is CASSLGGTTWYF.